Following are 17 T cell receptor beta chains from one sample sequenced in a study of T cell responses to AZD1222 COVID-19 vaccine (TCRdb year 2021). Library creation used the immunoSEQ multiplex PCR assay. In its TCRdb copy, this immuneACCESS table keeps in-frame sequences only and misses some clones. Where compared with another copy, unresolved V genes explain less than half of these, and the others have no known cause. Within this sample are 150,000 or so clones, with more than 85% of them counted one time only. The biggest ten clones account for over 6% of the sample. The label giving this sample's time point can be read as: sample from adult after SARS-CoV-2 infection, after symptom onset. The sample here was peripheral blood, taken after recovery from COVID-19. The receptors here all came from an adult who had recovered from COVID-19.

This chain connects TRBV5-4 to TRBJ2-3; the match to TRBD2 covers 8 bases. V shed 1 base and J 3 bases; nucleotides not matched to a gene: 7. Germline V lookup: CDR1 SGHNT, CDR2 YYREEE (reference sequence). This CDR3 contains 16 residues. In DNA form, the CDR3 reads TGTGCCAGCAGCTTGAAGAGAAGCGGGAGTACAGATACGCAGTATTTT. This encodes CASSLKRSGSTDTQYF.

The CDR3, as DNA: TGTGCCAGCACGTTCGCCGGGACTAGCGTTTCCTACAATGAGCAGTTCTTC. Protein product: CASTFAGTSVSYNEQFF. The chain combines TRBV28 with TRBJ2-1, with 10 bases fitting TRBD2. The CDR3 contains 17 residues. Trimming took 7 bases from V and 1 from J; bases not matched to a gene: 10. Germline CDR1 and CDR2: MDHEN and SYDVKM. Full variable domain (missing parts from reference TRBV28 and TRBJ2-1): DVKVTQSSRYLVKRTGEKVFLECVQDMDHENMFWYRQDPGLGLRLIYFSYDVKMKEKGDIPEGYSVSREKKERFSLILESASTNQTSMYLCASTFAGTSVSYNEQFFGPGTRLTVL.

This clone occurred once. The chain links TRBV9 to TRBJ1-1; no clear D gene. Trimming pared 2 bases from V and 1 base from J, leaving 15 bases between. The CDR3 has 16 amino acids. CDR1 is SGDLS and CDR2 is YYNGEE in the germline V gene. CDR3 bases: TGTGCCAGCAGCGTCACGGCCTATACTAAGAACACTGAAGCTTTCTTT. Encoded protein: CASSVTAYTKNTEAFF.

This chain connects TRBV6-2 or TRBV6-3 to TRBJ2-7; maybe TRBD1 (6 bases). In germline, CDR1 is MNHEY, CDR2 SVGEGT. The ends were cut back, 5 bases at V and 2 bases at J, with 16 bases in the middle. The CDR3 totals 15 residues. The CDR3 sequence: CASSRGVGHTYEQYF. The CDR3 nucleotides are TGTGCCAGCAGTAGGGGAGTGGGACACACCTACGAGCAGTACTTC.

The CDR3 bases are TGTGCCAGCAGTTCACAGAGGGGGTCAGGCTACACCTTC. Its protein is CASSSQRGSGYTF. This chain connects TRBV28 to TRBJ1-2, with D perhaps matching TRBD1 (6 bases). CDR1 is MDHEN, CDR2 SYDVKM, per germline. The CDR3 spans 13 residues. V lost 4 bases and J lost 8, with 14 bases in between.

V gene TRBV18 combines with J gene TRBJ2-7; 8 nucleotides match TRBD1. With V trimmed by 3 bases and J by 6 bases, 10 bases remained unmatched. Germline CDR1 reads KGHSH; CDR2 reads LQKENI. CDR3 length: 15 residues. The CDR3 reads CASSPTGQAWGEQYF. In nucleotides, the CDR3 is TGTGCCAGCTCACCGACGGGACAGGCCTGGGGCGAGCAGTACTTC. The complete variable domain, with remaining parts taken from reference TRBV18 and TRBJ2-7, reads NAGVMQNPRHLVRRRGQEARLRCSPMKGHSHVYWYRQLPEEGLKFMVYLQKENIIDESGMPKERFSAEFPKEGPSILRIQQVVRGDSAAYFCASSPTGQAWGEQYFGPGTRLTVT.

The gene calls are TRBV19 and TRBJ2-2; D uncertain. V lost 6 bases and J 4 bases, leaving 9 bases between the germline ends. This CDR3 is built from 13 residues. Per the germline V gene, CDR1 is LNHDA and CDR2 is SQIVND (reference sequence). The CDR3: CASRSSGTGELFF. The CDR3, as DNA: TGTGCCAGTAGATCCTCGGGCACCGGGGAGCTGTTTTTT.

The chain employs TRBV2 and TRBJ1-1, with D perhaps TRBD1 (5 bases). Trimming took off 8 bases at V and 7 bases at J, with 23 bases between the two ends. CDR1 is SNHLY, CDR2 FYNNEI, per germline. The CDR3 sequence is 15 residues long. CDR3 bases: TGTGCCAGCGGGGGGGAGGGCATAAATTATCTTGAAGCTTTCTTT. It yields the protein CASGGEGINYLEAFF.

The rearrangement links TRBV28 to TRBJ1-5; 9 nucleotides match TRBD1. The germline gives CDR1 MDHEN, CDR2 SYDVKM. This CDR3 is built from 14 residues. The V segment lost 5 bases and the J segment 11 bases; nucleotides outside the gene matches: 10. CDR3 region: CASSPRQGGRAQHF. The CDR3 DNA is TGTGCCAGCAGTCCACGACAGGGGGGGAGAGCCCAGCATTTT.

The chain has TRBV5-1 and TRBJ1-1; 9 positions match TRBD1. The CDR3 has 12 amino acids. Germline V gives CDR1 SGHRS, CDR2 YFSETQ. Trimming removed 4 bases from V and 11 bases from J; junction bases left unmatched: 6. CDR3 sequence: CASSVNRGLAFF. CDR3 nucleotides: TGCGCCAGCAGCGTGAACAGGGGGCTGGCTTTCTTT.

V usage is TRBV5-1 and J usage is TRBJ2-1; D is perhaps TRBD1 or TRBD2 (6 bases each). V was shortened by 4 bases and J by 2 bases, with 16 bases between the two germline ends. CDR3 length equals 16 residues. CDR1 and CDR2 (germline): SGHRS, YFSETQ. The CDR3 nucleotides are TGCGCCAGCAGCACTACAGGGACTCCTCCCTACAATGAGCAGTTCTTC. Protein product: CASSTTGTPPYNEQFF.

The chain employs TRBV5-4 and TRBJ2-7; D is perhaps TRBD1 (6 bases). The CDR3 has 14 amino acids. In germline, CDR1 is SGHNT, CDR2 YYREEE (reference sequence). With 3 bases removed from V and 0 bases from J, the gap between germline ends came to 10 bases. DNA for the CDR3: TGTGCCAGCAGCTACGACAGGAGCTCCTACGAGCAGTACTTC. Amino acids: CASSYDRSSYEQYF.

V usage is TRBV25-1 and J usage is TRBJ2-3, with D possibly being TRBD2 (5 bases). V was shortened by 1 base and J by 1 base, with 9 bases between the two germline ends. Germline V gene sequence: CDR1 MGHDK, CDR2 SYGVNS. The CDR3 loop spans 15 amino acids. The CDR3 loop is CASSEFRGGTDTQYF. The DNA for the CDR3 is TGTGCCAGCAGTGAATTTCGGGGAGGCACAGATACGCAGTATTTT.

V and J are TRBV7-8 and TRBJ1-5; possibly TRBD1 for D (5 bases). There are 14 residues in the CDR3. The V gene's germline CDR1 is SGHVS and CDR2 FQNEAQ. Trimming removed 5 bases from V and 2 bases from J, with 10 bases in between. The CDR3 spells CASSPLQGNQPQHF. The DNA for the CDR3 is TGTGCCAGCAGCCCTTTACAGGGCAATCAGCCCCAGCATTTT.

The chain joins TRBV5-5 to TRBJ1-2; the match to TRBD1 covers 7 bases. The CDR3 loop spans 15 amino acids. Per the germline V gene, CDR1 is SGHKS and CDR2 is YYEKEE (reference sequence). Unmatched junction bases numbered 4, after V lost 1 base and J lost 1 base. The CDR3 DNA sequence: TGTGCCAGCAGCTTGACAGGGGCTGGTAACTATGGCTACACCTTC. It yields the protein CASSLTGAGNYGYTF.

The gene calls are TRBV27 and TRBJ2-7, with a possible D match to TRBD2 (5 bases). Looked up from germline, CDR1 is MNHEY and CDR2 is SMNVEV (reference sequence). V lost 2 bases and J lost 3, with 8 bases in between. The CDR3 totals 13 residues. CDR3 nucleotide sequence: TGTGCCAGCAGTTTAAATGGAGGCTACGAGCAGTACTTC. Its translation: CASSLNGGYEQYF.

The sample holds one count of this clone. V and J are TRBV7-2 and TRBJ2-7, with 9 bases matching TRBD1. V dropped 5 bases and J dropped 6; count of bases not matched to a gene: 8. This CDR3 has 14 amino acids. Germline CDR1 reads SGHTA; CDR2 reads FQGNSA. As DNA, the CDR3 is TGTGCCAGCAGCCATAATGACAGGGGGTCCGAGCAGTACTTC. The encoded protein is CASSHNDRGSEQYF.